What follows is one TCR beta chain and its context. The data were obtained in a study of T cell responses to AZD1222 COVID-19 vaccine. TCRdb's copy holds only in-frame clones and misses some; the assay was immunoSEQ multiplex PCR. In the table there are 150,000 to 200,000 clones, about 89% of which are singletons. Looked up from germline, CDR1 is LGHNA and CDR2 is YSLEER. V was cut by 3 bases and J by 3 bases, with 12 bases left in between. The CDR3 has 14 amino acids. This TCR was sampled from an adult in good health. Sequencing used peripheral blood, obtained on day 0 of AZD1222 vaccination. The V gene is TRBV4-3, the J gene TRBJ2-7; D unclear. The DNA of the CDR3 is TGCGCCAGCAGCCAGGACCGTCCCAACTACGAGCAGTACTTC. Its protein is CASSQDRPNYEQYF.